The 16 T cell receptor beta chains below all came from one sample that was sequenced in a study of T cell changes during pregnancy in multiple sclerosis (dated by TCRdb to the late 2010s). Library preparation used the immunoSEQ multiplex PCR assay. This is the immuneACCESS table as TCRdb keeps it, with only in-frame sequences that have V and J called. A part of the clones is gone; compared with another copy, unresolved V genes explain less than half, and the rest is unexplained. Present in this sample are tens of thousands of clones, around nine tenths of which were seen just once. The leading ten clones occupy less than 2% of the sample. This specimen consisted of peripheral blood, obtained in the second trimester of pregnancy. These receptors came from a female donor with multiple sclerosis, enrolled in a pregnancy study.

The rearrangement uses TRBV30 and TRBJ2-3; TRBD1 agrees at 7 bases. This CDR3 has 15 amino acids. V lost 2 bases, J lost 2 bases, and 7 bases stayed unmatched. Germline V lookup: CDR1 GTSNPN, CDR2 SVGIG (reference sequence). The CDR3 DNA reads TGTGCCTGGAGTCTAGACAGGGTCGTCACAGATACGCAGTATTTT. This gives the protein CAWSLDRVVTDTQYF.

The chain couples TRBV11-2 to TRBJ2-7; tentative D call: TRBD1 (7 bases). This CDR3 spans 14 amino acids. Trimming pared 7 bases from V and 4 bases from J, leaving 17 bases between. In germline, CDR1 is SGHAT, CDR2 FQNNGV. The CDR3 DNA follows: TGTGCCAGCACCGCTCGGCAGGGGGGTTACGAGCAGTACTTC. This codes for CASTARQGGYEQYF.

The CDR3 is CASSLDRDYGYTF. DNA for the CDR3: TGTGCCAGCAGCTTAGACAGGGATTATGGCTACACCTTC. The chain recombines TRBV7-6 with TRBJ1-2, with D tentatively TRBD1 (6 bases). CDR1 is SGHVS and CDR2 is FNYEAQ in the germline V gene. The CDR3 sequence is 13 residues long. The V end lost 1 base, the J end lost 5 bases, and 8 bases lay between the germline ends.

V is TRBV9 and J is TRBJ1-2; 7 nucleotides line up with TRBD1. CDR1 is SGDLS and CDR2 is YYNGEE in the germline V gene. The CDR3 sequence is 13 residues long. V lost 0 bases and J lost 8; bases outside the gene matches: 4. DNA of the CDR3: TGTGCCAGCAGCGTAGGAGGGGGCGGGGGCTACACCTTC. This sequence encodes CASSVGGGGGYTF.

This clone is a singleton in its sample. As DNA, the CDR3 is TGCAGCGTTCTAAGGACTAGCTTCCCCCCCGAGCAGTACTTC. Translated, it gives CSVLRTSFPPEQYF. The V and J genes are TRBV29-1 and TRBJ2-7, with 8 bases fitting TRBD2. The germline gives CDR1 SQVTM, CDR2 ANQGSEA. V lost 5 bases to trimming and J lost 6 bases; unmatched junction nucleotides: 12. This CDR3 contains 14 residues.

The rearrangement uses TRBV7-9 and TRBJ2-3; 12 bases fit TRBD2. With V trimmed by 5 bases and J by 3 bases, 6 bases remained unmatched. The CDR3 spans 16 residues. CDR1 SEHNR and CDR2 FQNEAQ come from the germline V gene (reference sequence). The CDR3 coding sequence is TGTGCCAGCAGCGTAGGGACTAGCGGGCTGACAGATACGCAGTATTTT. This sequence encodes CASSVGTSGLTDTQYF.

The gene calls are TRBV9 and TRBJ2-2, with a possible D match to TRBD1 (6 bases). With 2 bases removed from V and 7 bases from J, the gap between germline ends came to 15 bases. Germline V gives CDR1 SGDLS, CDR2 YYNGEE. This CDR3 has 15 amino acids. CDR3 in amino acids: CASSVRQGRDGELFF. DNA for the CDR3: TGTGCCAGCAGCGTGCGGCAGGGGCGTGACGGGGAGCTGTTTTTT. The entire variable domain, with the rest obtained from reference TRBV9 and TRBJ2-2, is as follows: DSGVTQTPKHLITATGQRVTLRCSPRSGDLSVYWYQQSLDQGLQFLIQYYNGEERAKGNILERFSAQQFPDLHSELNLSSLELGDSALYFCASSVRQGRDGELFFGEGSRLTVL.

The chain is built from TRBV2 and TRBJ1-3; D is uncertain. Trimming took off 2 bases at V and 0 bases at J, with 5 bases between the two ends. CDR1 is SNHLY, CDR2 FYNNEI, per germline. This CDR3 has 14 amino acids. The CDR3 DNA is TGTGCCAGCAGTGAACCCCGCTCTGGAAACACCATATATTTT. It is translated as CASSEPRSGNTIYF. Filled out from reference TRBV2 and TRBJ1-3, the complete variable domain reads EPEVTQTPSHQVTQMGQEVILRCVPISNHLYFYWYRQILGQKVEFLVSFYNNEISEKSEIFDDQFSVERPDGSNFTLKIRSTKLEDSAMYFCASSEPRSGNTIYFGEGSWLTVV.

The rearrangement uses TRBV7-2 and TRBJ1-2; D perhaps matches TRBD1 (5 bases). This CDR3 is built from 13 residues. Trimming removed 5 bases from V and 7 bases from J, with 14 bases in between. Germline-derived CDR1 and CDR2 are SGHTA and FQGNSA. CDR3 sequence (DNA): TGTGCCAGCAGCCATCCTCGGGGGAGTGGCTACACCTTC. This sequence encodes CASSHPRGSGYTF.

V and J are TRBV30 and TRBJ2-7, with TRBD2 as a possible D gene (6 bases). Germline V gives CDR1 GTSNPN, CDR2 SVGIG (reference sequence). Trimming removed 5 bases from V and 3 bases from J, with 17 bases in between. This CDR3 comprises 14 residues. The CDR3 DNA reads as TGTGCCTGGGGCCGGAGGGCGGAAGGCTACGAGCAGTACTTC. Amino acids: CAWGRRAEGYEQYF. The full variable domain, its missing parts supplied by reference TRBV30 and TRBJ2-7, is SQTIHQWPATLVQPVGSPLSLECTVEGTSNPNLYWYRQAAGRGLQLLFYSVGIGQISSEVPQNLSASRPQDRQFILSSKKLLLSDSGFYLCAWGRRAEGYEQYFGPGTRLTVT.

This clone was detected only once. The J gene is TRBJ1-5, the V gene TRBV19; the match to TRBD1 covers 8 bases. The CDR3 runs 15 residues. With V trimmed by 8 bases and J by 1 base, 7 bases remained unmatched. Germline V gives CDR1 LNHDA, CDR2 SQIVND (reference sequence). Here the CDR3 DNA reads TGTGCCAGTCGCCAGACAGGGGAGAGCAATCAGCCCCAGCATTTT. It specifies CASRQTGESNQPQHF.

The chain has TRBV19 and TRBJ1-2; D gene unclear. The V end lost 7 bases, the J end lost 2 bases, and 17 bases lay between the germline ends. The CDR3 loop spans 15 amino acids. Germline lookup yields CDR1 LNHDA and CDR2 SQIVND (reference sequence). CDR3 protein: CASISVRGRNYGYTF. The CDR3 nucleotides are TGTGCCAGTATATCGGTCCGTGGTCGAAACTATGGCTACACCTTC. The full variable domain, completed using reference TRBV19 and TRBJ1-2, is DGGITQSPKYLFRKEGQNVTLSCEQNLNHDAMYWYRQDPGQGLRLIYYSQIVNDFQKGDIAEGYSVSREKKESFPLTVTSAQKNPTAFYLCASISVRGRNYGYTFGSGTRLTVV.

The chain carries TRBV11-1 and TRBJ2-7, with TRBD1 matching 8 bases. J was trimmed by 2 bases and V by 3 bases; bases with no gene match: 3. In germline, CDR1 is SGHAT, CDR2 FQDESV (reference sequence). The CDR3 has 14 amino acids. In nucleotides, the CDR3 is TGTGCCAGCAGCTTCACAGGGGGAACCTACGAGCAGTACTTC. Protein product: CASSFTGGTYEQYF.

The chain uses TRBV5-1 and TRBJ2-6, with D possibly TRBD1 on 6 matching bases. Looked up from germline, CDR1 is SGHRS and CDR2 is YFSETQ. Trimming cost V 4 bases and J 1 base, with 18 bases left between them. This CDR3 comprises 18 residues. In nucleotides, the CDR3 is TGCGCCAGCAGCGACCGGCCGGGACATTTGTCTGGGGCCAACGTCCTGACTTTC. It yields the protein CASSDRPGHLSGANVLTF.

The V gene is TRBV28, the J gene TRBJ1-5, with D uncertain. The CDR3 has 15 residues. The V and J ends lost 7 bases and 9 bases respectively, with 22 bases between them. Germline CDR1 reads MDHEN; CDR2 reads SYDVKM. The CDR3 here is CASTSFQSVLLPQHF. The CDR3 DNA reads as TGTGCCAGCACCTCGTTCCAGTCCGTGCTTTTGCCCCAGCATTTT.

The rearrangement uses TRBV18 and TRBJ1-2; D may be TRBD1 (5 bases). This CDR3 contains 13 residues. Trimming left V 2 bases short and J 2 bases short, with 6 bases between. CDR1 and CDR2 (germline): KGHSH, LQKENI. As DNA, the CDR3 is TGTGCCAGCTCACCAAAGGGGAACTATGGCTACACCTTC. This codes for CASSPKGNYGYTF.